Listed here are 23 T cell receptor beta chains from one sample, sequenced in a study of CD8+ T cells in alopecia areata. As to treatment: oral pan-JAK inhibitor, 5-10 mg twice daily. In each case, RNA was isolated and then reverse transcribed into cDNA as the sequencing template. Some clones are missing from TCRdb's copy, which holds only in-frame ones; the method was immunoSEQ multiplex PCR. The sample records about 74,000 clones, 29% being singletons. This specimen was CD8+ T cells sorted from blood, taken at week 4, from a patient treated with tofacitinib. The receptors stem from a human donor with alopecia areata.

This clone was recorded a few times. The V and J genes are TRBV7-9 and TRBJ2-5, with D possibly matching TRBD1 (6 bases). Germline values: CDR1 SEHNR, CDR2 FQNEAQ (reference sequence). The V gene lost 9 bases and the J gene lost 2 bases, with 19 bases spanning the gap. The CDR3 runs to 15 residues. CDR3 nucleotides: TGTGCCAGTCTGGGGAGATTGACAGGACAAGAGACCCAGTACTTC. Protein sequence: CASLGRLTGQETQYF.

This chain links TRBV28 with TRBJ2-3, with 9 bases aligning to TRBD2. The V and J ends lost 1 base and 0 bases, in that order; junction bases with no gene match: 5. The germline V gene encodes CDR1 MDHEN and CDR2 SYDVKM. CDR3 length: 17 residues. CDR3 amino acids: CASSLLASGISTDTQYF. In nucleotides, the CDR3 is TGTGCCAGCAGTTTATTGGCTAGCGGGATTAGCACAGATACGCAGTATTTT.

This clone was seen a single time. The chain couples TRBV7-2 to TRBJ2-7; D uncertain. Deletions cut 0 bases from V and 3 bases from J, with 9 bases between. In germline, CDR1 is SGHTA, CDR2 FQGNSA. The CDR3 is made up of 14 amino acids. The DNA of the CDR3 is TGTGCCAGCAGCTTAGCGCTGCTAGACTACGAGCAGTACTTC. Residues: CASSLALLDYEQYF. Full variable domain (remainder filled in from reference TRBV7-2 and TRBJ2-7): GAGVSQSPSNKVTEKGKDVELRCDPISGHTALYWYRQSLGQGLEFLIYFQGNSAPDKSGLPSDRFSAERTGGSVSTLTIQRTQQEDSAVYLCASSLALLDYEQYFGPGTRLTVT.

The DNA of the CDR3 is TGCGCCAGCAGCCAAAGTGCGGGGGGCTATGGCTACACCTTC. Amino acid sequence: CASSQSAGGYGYTF. The rearrangement uses TRBV4-1 and TRBJ1-2; D may be TRBD1 (5 bases). CDR1 is MGHRA and CDR2 is YSYEKL in the germline V gene. Trimming left V 2 bases short and J 4 bases short, with 11 bases between. The CDR3 is made up of 14 amino acids.

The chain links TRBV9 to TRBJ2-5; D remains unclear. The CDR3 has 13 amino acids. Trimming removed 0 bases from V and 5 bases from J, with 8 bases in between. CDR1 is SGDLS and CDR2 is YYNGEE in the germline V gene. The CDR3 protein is CASSVVSWETQYF. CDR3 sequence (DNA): TGTGCCAGCAGCGTAGTGTCCTGGGAGACCCAGTACTTC.

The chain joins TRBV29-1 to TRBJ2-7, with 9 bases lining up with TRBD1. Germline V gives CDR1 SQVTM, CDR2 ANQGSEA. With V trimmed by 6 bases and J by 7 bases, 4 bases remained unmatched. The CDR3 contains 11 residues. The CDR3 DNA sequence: TGCAGCGTCTTGGGACAGGGAGAGCAGTACTTC. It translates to CSVLGQGEQYF.

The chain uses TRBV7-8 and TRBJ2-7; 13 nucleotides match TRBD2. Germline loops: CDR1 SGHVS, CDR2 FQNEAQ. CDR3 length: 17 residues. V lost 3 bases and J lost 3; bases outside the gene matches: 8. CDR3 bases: TGTGCCAGCAGCTTCCGGACTAGCGGGAGTTCACTCTACGAGCAGTACTTC. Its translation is CASSFRTSGSSLYEQYF. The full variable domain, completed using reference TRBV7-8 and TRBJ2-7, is GAGVSQSPRYKVAKRGQDVALRCDPISGHVSLFWYQQALGQGPEFLTYFQNEAQLDKSGLPSDRFFAERPEGSVSTLKIQRTQQEDSAVYLCASSFRTSGSSLYEQYFGPGTRLTVT.

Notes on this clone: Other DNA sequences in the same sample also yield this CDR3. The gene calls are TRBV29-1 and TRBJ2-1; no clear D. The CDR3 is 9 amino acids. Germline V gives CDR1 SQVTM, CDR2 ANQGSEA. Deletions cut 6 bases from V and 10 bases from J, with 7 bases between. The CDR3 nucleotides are TGCAGCGTAGGTGGGGAGCAGTTCTTC. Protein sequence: CSVGGEQFF.

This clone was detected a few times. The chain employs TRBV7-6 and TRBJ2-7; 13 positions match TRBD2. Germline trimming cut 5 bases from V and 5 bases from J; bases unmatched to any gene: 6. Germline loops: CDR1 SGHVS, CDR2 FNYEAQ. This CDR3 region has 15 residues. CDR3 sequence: CASSTGLAGDDEQYF. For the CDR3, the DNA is TGTGCCAGCAGCACCGGACTAGCGGGAGACGACGAGCAGTACTTC.

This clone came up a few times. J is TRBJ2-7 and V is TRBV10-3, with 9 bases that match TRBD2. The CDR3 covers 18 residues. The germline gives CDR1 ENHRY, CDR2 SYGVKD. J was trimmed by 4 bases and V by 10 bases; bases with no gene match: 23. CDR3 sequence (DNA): TGTGCCAGCAGCGTGCGGGTAGCGGGAGCGTGGGGATCGTACGAGCAGTACTTC. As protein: CASSVRVAGAWGSYEQYF.

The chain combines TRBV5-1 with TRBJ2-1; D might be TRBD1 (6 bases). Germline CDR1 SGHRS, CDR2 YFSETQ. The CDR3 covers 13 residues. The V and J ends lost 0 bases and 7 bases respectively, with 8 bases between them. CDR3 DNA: TGCGCCAGCAGCTTGGAACAGGGAAATGAGCAGTTCTTC. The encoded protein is CASSLEQGNEQFF.

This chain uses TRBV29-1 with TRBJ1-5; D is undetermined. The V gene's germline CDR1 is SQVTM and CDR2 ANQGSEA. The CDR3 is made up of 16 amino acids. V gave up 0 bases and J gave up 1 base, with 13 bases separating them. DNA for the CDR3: TGCAGCGTTGAAGAACCAAGGGCGGAGAGCAATCAGCCCCAGCATTTT. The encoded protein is CSVEEPRAESNQPQHF.

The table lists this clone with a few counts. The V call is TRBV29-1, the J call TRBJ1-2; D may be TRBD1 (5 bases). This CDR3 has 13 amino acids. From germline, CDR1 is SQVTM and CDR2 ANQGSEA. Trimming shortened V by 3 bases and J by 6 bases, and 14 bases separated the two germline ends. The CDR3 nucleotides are TGCAGCGTTGATGGGGACCAAAGGGATGGCTACACCTTC. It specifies CSVDGDQRDGYTF. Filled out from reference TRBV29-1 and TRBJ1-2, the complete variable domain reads SAVISQKPSRDICQRGTSLTIQCQVDSQVTMMFWYRQQPGQSLTLIATANQGSEATYESGFVIDKFPISRPNLTFSTLTVSNMSPEDSSIYLCSVDGDQRDGYTFGSGTRLTVV.

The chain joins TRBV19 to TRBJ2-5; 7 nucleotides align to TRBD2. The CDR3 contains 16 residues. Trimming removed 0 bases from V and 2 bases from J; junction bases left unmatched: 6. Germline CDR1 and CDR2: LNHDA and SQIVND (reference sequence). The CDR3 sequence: CASSIEYASGQETQYF. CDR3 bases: TGTGCCAGTAGTATAGAGTACGCTAGCGGACAAGAGACCCAGTACTTC.

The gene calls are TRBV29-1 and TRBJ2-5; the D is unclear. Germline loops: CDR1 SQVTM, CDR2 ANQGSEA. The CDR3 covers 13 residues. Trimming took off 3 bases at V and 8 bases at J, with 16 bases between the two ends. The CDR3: CSVETKSPGTQYF. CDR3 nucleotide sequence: TGCAGCGTTGAGACCAAGTCCCCCGGAACCCAGTACTTC.

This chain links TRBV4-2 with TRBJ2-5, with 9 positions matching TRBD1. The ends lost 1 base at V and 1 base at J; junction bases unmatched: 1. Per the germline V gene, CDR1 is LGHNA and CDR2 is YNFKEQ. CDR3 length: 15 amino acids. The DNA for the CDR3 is TGTGCCAGCAGCCAAGCGACAGGGGGCCAAGAGACCCAGTACTTC. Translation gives CASSQATGGQETQYF.

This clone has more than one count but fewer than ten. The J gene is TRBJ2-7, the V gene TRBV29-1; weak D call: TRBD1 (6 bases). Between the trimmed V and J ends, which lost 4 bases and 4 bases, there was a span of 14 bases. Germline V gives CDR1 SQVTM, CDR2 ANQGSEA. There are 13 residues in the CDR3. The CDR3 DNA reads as TGCAGCGTTGTATGGGGGCGCGGGTACGAGCAGTACTTC. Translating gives CSVVWGRGYEQYF.

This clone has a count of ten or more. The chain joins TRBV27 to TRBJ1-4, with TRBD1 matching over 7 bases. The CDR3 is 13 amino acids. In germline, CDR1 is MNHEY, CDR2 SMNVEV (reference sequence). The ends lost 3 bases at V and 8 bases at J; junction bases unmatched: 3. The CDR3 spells CASSLDRREKLFF. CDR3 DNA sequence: TGTGCCAGCAGTTTGGACAGGCGGGAAAAACTGTTTTTT.

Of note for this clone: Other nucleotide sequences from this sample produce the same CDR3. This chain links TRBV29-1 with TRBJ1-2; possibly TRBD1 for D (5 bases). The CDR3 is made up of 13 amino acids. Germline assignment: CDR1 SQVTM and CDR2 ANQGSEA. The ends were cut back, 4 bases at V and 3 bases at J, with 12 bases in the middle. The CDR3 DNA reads TGCAGCGTTGCCGGCGGGGACGACTATGGCTACACCTTC. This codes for CSVAGGDDYGYTF.

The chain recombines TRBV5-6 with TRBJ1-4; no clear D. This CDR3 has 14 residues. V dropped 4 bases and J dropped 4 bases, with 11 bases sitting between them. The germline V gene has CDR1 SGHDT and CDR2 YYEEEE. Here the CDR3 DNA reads TGTGCCAGCAGCCCGGACGGACTTAATGAAAAACTGTTTTTT. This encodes CASSPDGLNEKLFF.

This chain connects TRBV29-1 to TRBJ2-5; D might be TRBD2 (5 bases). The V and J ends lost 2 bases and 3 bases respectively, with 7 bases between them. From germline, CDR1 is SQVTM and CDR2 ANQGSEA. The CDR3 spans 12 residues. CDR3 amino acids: CSVEWEKETQYF. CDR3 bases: TGCAGCGTTGAATGGGAGAAAGAGACCCAGTACTTC.

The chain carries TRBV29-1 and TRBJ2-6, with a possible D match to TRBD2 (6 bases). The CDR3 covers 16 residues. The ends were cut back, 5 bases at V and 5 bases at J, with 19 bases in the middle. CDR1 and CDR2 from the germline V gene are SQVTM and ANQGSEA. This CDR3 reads CSVTGTAESRANVLTF. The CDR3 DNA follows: TGCAGCGTTACCGGGACTGCCGAAAGTAGGGCCAACGTCCTGACTTTC.

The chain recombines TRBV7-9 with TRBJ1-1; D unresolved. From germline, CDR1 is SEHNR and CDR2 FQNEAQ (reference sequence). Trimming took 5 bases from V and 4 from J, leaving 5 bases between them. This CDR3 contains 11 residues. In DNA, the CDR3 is TGTGCCAGCAGCCCCGCCACTGAAGCTTTCTTT. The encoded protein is CASSPATEAFF.